The TCR beta chain described here comes from a study of T cells in women clearing cervical HPV infection. Background on the study: Cases' blood sampling followed lesion detection by median around 160 days (90 to 200).

immunoSEQ multiplex PCR used an average of around 1,200 ng genomic DNA. Generated by immunoSEQ multiplex PCR, the TCRdb table keeps only in-frame clones and is missing some. This sample's table has some 20,000 clones. In the case of this clone: From the germline J gene comes the end of the CDR3, since the read stops 3 residues before it.

Looked up from germline, CDR1 is DFQATT and CDR2 is SNEGSKA (reference sequence). This CDR3 is 13 amino acids long. All participants had a single incident cervical HPV16 infection, and prevalent HPV16 infections were excluded. The chain recombines TRBV20-1 with TRBJ2-3, with no clear D. Source material: blood buffy coat. This receptor was obtained from a woman between 18 and 69 years old with a cervical HPV16 infection that either progressed to CIN3+ or cleared (not recorded which). The CDR3 DNA, read in part, is TGCAGTGCTAGGGCAGGCGAAGTGGAGACG. Protein product: CSARAGEVET. The CDR3 in its entirety is CSARAGEVETQYF.